These 12 T cell receptor beta chains were all obtained from the same sample, sequenced in a study of T cell responses to AZD1222 COVID-19 vaccine. Profiled with immunoSEQ multiplex PCR; TCRdb holds only in-frame clones, not every one. The sample shows more than 100,000 clones, about 91% of them seen only once. The sample in question was peripheral blood, obtained on day 0 of AZD1222 vaccination. These TCRs come from an adult in good health.

The genes are TRBV19 and TRBJ1-5, with D possibly matching TRBD1 (5 bases). CDR3 size: 17 residues. Looked up from germline, CDR1 is LNHDA and CDR2 is SQIVND (reference sequence). V lost 1 base to trimming and J lost 4 bases, with 17 bases between them. The CDR3 loop is CASSIAGAAGGNQPQHF. The CDR3 nucleotides read TGTGCCAGTAGTATAGCCGGGGCAGCTGGAGGGAATCAGCCCCAGCATTTT.

The chain joins TRBV19 to TRBJ1-2; TRBD1 agrees at 9 bases. Germline CDR1 and CDR2: LNHDA and SQIVND (reference sequence). The CDR3 is 14 amino acids. Trimming took 8 bases from V and 7 from J; bases not matched to a gene: 11. CDR3 DNA: TGTGCCAGTTCCCCAGCCGGACAGGGGAGTGGCTACACCTTC. Its protein is CASSPAGQGSGYTF.

This clone has just one count. The chain is built from TRBV11-2 and TRBJ2-2; 8 bases are a match to TRBD1. Unmatched junction bases numbered 3, after V lost 6 bases and J lost 3 bases. Germline CDR1 and CDR2: SGHAT and FQNNGV. This CDR3 has 14 amino acids. The CDR3 loop is CASSRTGYTGELFF. CDR3 bases: TGTGCCAGCAGTCGGACAGGGTACACCGGGGAGCTGTTTTTT.

The J gene is TRBJ2-5, the V gene TRBV3-1 (or the pseudogene TRBV3-2), with 11 bases identical to TRBD2. CDR3 size: 18 residues. With V trimmed by 1 base and J by 3 bases, 10 bases remained unmatched. Germline assignment: CDR1 LGHDT and CDR2 YNNKEL (reference sequence). CDR3 residues: CASSQVVAGGPGEETQYF. CDR3 coding DNA: TGTGCCAGCAGCCAAGTGGTAGCGGGGGGGCCCGGAGAAGAGACCCAGTACTTC.

This clone was detected a few times. This chain uses TRBV5-8 with TRBJ2-7, with no clear D. Per germline, CDR1 SGHTS and CDR2 YDEGEE. Trimming removed 0 bases at V and 1 base at J, with 8 bases between. This CDR3 is 14 amino acids long. The CDR3 DNA is TGTGCCAGCAGCTTGGGAGGCAGGTCCTACGAGCAGTACTTC. Its protein product is CASSLGGRSYEQYF.

The rearrangement uses TRBV24-1 and TRBJ1-2; maybe TRBD1 (6 bases). V lost 2 bases to trimming and J lost 6 bases, with 9 bases between them. Germline lookup yields CDR1 KGHDR and CDR2 SFDVKD. This CDR3 comprises 13 residues. The CDR3 spells CATSDWRGDGYTF. CDR3 in DNA: TGTGCCACCAGTGATTGGAGGGGGGATGGCTACACCTTC.

The V gene is TRBV7-8, the J gene TRBJ1-5, with 7 bases identical to TRBD1. After removal of 0 bases from V and 6 bases from J, the junction contained 5 bases not matched to a gene. Germline CDR1 is SGHVS and CDR2 is FQNEAQ. CDR3 size: 15 residues. The CDR3 is CASSLAAQGSQPQHF. As DNA, the CDR3 is TGTGCCAGCAGCTTAGCAGCACAGGGGAGTCAGCCCCAGCATTTT.

The chain couples TRBV19 to TRBJ1-6, with 8 bases matching TRBD1. Germline V gene lookup returns CDR1 LNHDA and CDR2 SQIVND (reference sequence). The junction had 4 bases not matched to a gene; V was cut back by 3 bases and J by 6 bases. CDR3 length: 15 residues. For the CDR3, the DNA is TGTGCCAGTAGTATTGGACAGGGTGGTAATTCACCCCTCCACTTT. Translating it yields CASSIGQGGNSPLHF.

The rearrangement joins TRBV12-3 or TRBV12-4 to TRBJ1-1, with D unresolved. Trimming cost V 3 bases and J 4 bases, with 9 bases left between them. There are 13 residues in the CDR3. The CDR3 DNA is TGTGCCAGCAGTTTTCTGGATCGCACTGAAGCTTTCTTT. Translated, it gives CASSFLDRTEAFF.

This clone was seen once. J is TRBJ2-7 and V is TRBV27; TRBD2 might be the D (5 bases). The CDR3 length is 15 residues. Looked up from germline, CDR1 is MNHEY and CDR2 is SMNVEV (reference sequence). Trimming removed 5 bases at V and 0 bases at J, with 14 bases between. This CDR3 is CASSIRTPLSYEQYF. The CDR3 nucleotides are TGTGCCAGCAGTATCCGGACTCCTCTCTCCTACGAGCAGTACTTC.

V usage is TRBV5-4 and J usage is TRBJ2-1; no clear D. Germline V gene data show CDR1 as SGHNT and CDR2 as YYREEE (reference sequence). The V and J ends lost 3 bases and 5 bases respectively, with 18 bases between them. This CDR3 spans 16 amino acids. CDR3 sequence reads: CASSSGQQFVNNEQFF. The CDR3 nucleotides read TGTGCCAGCAGCTCCGGGCAGCAGTTCGTGAACAATGAGCAGTTCTTC.

This chain links TRBV2 with TRBJ1-6; unclear D gene. Germline V lookup: CDR1 SNHLY, CDR2 FYNNEI. The CDR3 runs 12 residues. Between the trimmed V and J ends, which lost 10 bases and 4 bases, there was a span of 8 bases. The chain's CDR3 is CATEAYNSPLHF. The CDR3 coding sequence is TGTGCCACCGAGGCGTATAATTCACCCCTCCACTTT.